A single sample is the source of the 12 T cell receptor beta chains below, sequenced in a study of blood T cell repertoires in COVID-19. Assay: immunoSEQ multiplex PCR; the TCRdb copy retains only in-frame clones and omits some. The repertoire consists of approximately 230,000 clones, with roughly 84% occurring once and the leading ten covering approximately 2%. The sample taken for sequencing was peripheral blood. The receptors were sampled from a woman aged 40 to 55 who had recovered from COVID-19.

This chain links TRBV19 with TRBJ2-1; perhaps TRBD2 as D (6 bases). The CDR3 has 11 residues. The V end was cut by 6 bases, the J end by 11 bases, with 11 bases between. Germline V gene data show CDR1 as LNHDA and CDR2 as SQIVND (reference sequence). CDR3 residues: CASSPGGKQFF. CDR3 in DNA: TGTGCCAGTAGCCCCGGGGGTAAGCAGTTCTTC.

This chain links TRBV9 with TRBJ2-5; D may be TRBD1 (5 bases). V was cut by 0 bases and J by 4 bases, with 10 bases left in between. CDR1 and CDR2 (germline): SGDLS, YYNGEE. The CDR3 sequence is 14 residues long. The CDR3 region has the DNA TGTGCCAGCAGCGTAGACCAGGGAAGAGAGACCCAGTACTTC. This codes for CASSVDQGRETQYF.

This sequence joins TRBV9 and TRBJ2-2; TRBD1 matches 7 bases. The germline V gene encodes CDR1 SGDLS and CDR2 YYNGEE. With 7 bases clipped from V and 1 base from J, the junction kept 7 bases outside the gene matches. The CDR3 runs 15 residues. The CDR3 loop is CASALGQKNTGELFF. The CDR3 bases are TGTGCCAGCGCCCTGGGACAGAAGAACACCGGGGAGCTGTTTTTT.

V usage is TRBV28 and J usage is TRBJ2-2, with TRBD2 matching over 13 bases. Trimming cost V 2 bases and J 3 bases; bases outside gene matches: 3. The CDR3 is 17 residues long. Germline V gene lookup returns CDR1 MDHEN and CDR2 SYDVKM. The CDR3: CASSLMGLAGYTGELFF. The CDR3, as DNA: TGTGCCAGCAGTTTAATGGGACTAGCGGGATACACCGGGGAGCTGTTTTTT.

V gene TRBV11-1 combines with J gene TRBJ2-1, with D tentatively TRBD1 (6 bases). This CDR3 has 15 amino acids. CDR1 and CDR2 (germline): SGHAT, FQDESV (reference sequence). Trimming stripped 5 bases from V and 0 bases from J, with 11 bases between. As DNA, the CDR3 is TGTGCCAGCAGCCGCGACAGGAGCTCCTACAATGAGCAGTTCTTC. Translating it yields CASSRDRSSYNEQFF.

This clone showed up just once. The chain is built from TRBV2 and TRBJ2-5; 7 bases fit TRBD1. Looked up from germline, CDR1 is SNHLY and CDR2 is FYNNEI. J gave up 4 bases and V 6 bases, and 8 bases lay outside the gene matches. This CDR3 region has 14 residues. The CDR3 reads CASRDIQGRETQYF. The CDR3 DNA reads TGTGCCAGCAGGGATATACAGGGGAGAGAGACCCAGTACTTC.

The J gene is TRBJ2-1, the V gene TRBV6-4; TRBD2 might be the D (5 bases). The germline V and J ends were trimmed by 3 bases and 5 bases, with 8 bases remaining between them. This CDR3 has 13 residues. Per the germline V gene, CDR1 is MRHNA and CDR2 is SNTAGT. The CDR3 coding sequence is TGTGCCAGCAGTGAGTCGGGAAACAATGAGCAGTTCTTC. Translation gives CASSESGNNEQFF.

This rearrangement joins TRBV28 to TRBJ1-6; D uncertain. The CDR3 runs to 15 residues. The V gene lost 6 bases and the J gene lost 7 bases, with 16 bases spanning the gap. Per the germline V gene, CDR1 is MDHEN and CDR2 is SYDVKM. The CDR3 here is CASSPQRAGNSPLHF. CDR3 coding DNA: TGTGCCAGCAGCCCCCAGCGGGCCGGAAATTCACCCCTCCACTTT.

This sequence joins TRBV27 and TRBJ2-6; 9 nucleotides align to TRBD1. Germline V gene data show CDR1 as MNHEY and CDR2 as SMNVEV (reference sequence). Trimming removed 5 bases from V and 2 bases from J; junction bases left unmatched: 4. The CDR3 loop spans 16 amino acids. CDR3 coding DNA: TGTGCCAGCAGTCTCGGGACAGGGACTGGGGCCAACGTCCTGACTTTC. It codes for CASSLGTGTGANVLTF. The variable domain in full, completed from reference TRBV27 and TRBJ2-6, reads EAQVTQNPRYLITVTGKKLTVTCSQNMNHEYMSWYRQDPGLGLRQIYYSMNVEVTDKGDVPEGYKVSRKEKRNFPLILESPSPNQTSLYFCASSLGTGTGANVLTFGAGSRLTVL.

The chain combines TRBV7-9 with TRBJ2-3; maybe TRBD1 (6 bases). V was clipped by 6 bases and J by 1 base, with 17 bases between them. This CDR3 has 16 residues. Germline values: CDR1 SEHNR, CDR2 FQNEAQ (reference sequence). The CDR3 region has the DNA TGTGCCAGCAGGAGGGGCGCGGCAGGGGGCACAGATACGCAGTATTTT. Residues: CASRRGAAGGTDTQYF.

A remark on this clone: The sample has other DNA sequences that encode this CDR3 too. The CDR3 DNA reads TGTGCCAGCAGTTTATTAGCGGGAGGTTACAATGAGCAGTTCTTC. It translates to CASSLLAGGYNEQFF. The J gene is TRBJ2-1, the V gene TRBV27; 10 bases align to TRBD2. The V gene's germline CDR1 is MNHEY and CDR2 SMNVEV (reference sequence). The CDR3 is made up of 15 amino acids. Trimming cost V 1 base and J 4 bases; bases outside gene matches: 1.

The CDR3 coding sequence is TGTGCCAGCAGCTTGCTCCCGGGTAACTCCTACGAGCAGTACTTC. It yields the protein CASSLLPGNSYEQYF. The chain employs TRBV5-6 and TRBJ2-7; D is unclear. Trimming pared 1 base from V and 0 bases from J, leaving 11 bases between. The CDR3 runs to 15 residues. From germline, CDR1 is SGHDT and CDR2 YYEEEE.